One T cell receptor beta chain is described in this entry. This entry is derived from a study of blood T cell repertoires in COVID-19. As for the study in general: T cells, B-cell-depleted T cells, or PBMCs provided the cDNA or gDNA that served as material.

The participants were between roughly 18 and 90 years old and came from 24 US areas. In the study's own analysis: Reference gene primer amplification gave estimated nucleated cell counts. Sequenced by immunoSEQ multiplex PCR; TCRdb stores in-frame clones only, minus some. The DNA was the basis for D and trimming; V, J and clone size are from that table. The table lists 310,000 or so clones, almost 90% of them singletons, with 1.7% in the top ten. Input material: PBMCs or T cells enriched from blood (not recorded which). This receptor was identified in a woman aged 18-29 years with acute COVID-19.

In DNA form, the CDR3 reads TGTGCCAGCTCACCCCCTAGCGGGAGGGAAAACGAGCAGTACTTC. Its translation: CASSPPSGRENEQYF. The chain has TRBV18 and TRBJ2-7, with 12 bases matching TRBD2. CDR1 and CDR2 (germline): KGHSH, LQKENI. The CDR3 extends over 15 amino acids. Losses at the gene ends were 3 bases for V and 5 bases for J; bases not matched to a gene: 5.